This T cell receptor beta chain was sequenced during a study of beta chain features in type 1 diabetes. At the level of the study: All samples combined gave about 100 million sorted cells for examination.

General observations from the study: Within the patient group, naive, central memory and Treg TCRB repertoires appeared more similar to each other than within healthy donors. There was a moderate but significant shortening of TCRB CDR3s in all four CD4+ subsets of Type 1 diabetes patients. Amplification by PCR could prefer shorter templates, with the same effect in patients and controls.

Expressed TCRB transcripts were sequenced, since all the RNA that had been isolated was reverse transcribed. Measured with immunoSEQ multiplex PCR; TCRdb has only the in-frame clones, and not every one. The sample holds roughly 340,000 clones, roughly 12% seen once. Germline values: CDR1 KGHSH, CDR2 LQKENI. There are 16 residues in the CDR3. The V and J ends lost 2 bases and 5 bases respectively, with 18 bases between them. The table lists this clone with a few counts. Its cognate antigen is unknown. V is TRBV18 and J is TRBJ1-2; weak D call: TRBD1 (5 bases). The receptor's source is a woman aged 18-29 years with type 1 diabetes. Source material: naive CD4+ T cells from blood. The CDR3 nucleotides read TGTGCCAGCTCACCAGTGGTCCAGGGCGAACTTTATGGCTACACCTTC. It codes for CASSPVVQGELYGYTF.